This T cell receptor (beta chain) was documented in a study of cytomegalovirus exposure and HLA in healthy donors. Study details: The roughly 700 first-cohort repertoires shared a platform with the 120 or so validation repertoires, as reported in a later analysis.

Some clones are missing from TCRdb's copy, which holds only in-frame ones; the method was immunoSEQ multiplex PCR. The data show about 190,000 clones, with more than 75% seen just once and 6% to 9% held by the top ten. Material: PBMCs. The receptor was derived from a man between 18 and 29 years old in good health and CMV-seropositive.

CDR3 DNA: TGTGCCAGCAGTTACTCCAGGGGGAAAGGCCAAGAGACCCAGTACTTC. Protein product: CASSYSRGKGQETQYF. This chain connects TRBV6-5 to TRBJ2-5; 7 nucleotides agree with TRBD1. CDR1 is MNHEY and CDR2 is SVGAGI in the germline V gene. CDR3 size: 16 residues. Unmatched junction bases numbered 5, after V lost 0 bases and J lost 1 base.